A single sample is the source of the 22 T cell receptor beta chains below, sequenced in a study of OX40 agonist ivuxolimab in advanced cancers. Generated by immunoSEQ multiplex PCR, the TCRdb table keeps only in-frame clones and is missing some. The sample lists approximately 66,000 clones; around four fifths were seen once. This sample comprised CD4+ or CD8+ T cells sorted from blood, obtained in a trial of the OX40 agonist ivuxolimab. The origin of the receptors is an adult with an advanced solid tumor such as melanoma, head and neck, liver or kidney cancer.

The J gene is TRBJ2-1, the V gene TRBV6-6, with D possibly being TRBD1 (5 bases). This CDR3 has 16 amino acids. Trimming pared 0 bases from V and 0 bases from J, leaving 9 bases between. Germline V gene data show CDR1 as MNHNY and CDR2 as SVGAGI (reference sequence). Here the CDR3 reads CASSYSRGSSYNEQFF. CDR3 nucleotide sequence: TGTGCCAGCAGTTACTCTAGGGGAAGCTCCTACAATGAGCAGTTCTTC.

The gene calls are TRBV18 and TRBJ2-7; TRBD2 agrees at 7 bases. From germline, CDR1 is KGHSH and CDR2 LQKENI. J was trimmed by 4 bases and V by 4 bases; bases with no gene match: 7. This CDR3 has 14 amino acids. Written as DNA, the CDR3 is TGTGCCAGCTCACAGAGCGGGACTGTTTACGAGCAGTACTTC. Its translation is CASSQSGTVYEQYF.

The chain carries TRBV9 and TRBJ1-6; 10 bases align to TRBD1. Germline V gene sequence: CDR1 SGDLS, CDR2 YYNGEE. Trimming took 4 bases from V and 7 from J; bases not matched to a gene: 5. There are 15 residues in the CDR3. The CDR3: CASSPRTGGNSPLHF. CDR3 nucleotides: TGTGCCAGCAGCCCGAGGACAGGGGGAAATTCACCCCTCCACTTT. The complete variable domain, with remaining parts taken from reference TRBV9 and TRBJ1-6, reads DSGVTQTPKHLITATGQRVTLRCSPRSGDLSVYWYQQSLDQGLQFLIQYYNGEERAKGNILERFSAQQFPDLHSELNLSSLELGDSALYFCASSPRTGGNSPLHFGNGTRLTVT.

J is TRBJ1-4 and V is TRBV28; D is perhaps TRBD1 (6 bases). V dropped 7 bases and J dropped 6 bases, with 15 bases sitting between them. The CDR3 is made up of 14 amino acids. From germline, CDR1 is MDHEN and CDR2 SYDVKM. The chain's CDR3 is CASNPPGAHEKLFF. As DNA, the CDR3 is TGTGCCAGCAATCCTCCAGGGGCGCATGAAAAACTGTTTTTT.

The CDR3 coding sequence is TGTGCCAGCAGTTTAATGGGCGGGGAGACCCAGTACTTC. Translation: CASSLMGGETQYF. The chain employs TRBV28 and TRBJ2-5, with a weak D call TRBD2 (5 bases). The CDR3 is made up of 13 amino acids. V was shortened by 2 bases and J by 5 bases, with 9 bases between the two germline ends. Per germline, CDR1 MDHEN and CDR2 SYDVKM.

This chain joins TRBV7-6 and TRBJ2-1, with 7 bases lining up with TRBD1. Germline loops: CDR1 SGHVS, CDR2 FNYEAQ. The CDR3 is made up of 15 amino acids. The junction had 12 bases not matched to a gene; V was cut back by 5 bases and J by 8 bases. The CDR3 sequence is CASSPRTGLSDEQFF. CDR3 sequence (DNA): TGTGCCAGCAGCCCCCGGACAGGCCTCTCGGATGAGCAGTTCTTC.

This chain uses TRBV5-1 with TRBJ1-1; 8 nucleotides line up with TRBD1. Per the germline V gene, CDR1 is SGHRS and CDR2 is YFSETQ. Unmatched junction bases numbered 3, after V lost 4 bases and J lost 4 bases. This CDR3 spans 13 amino acids. DNA for the CDR3: TGCGCCAGCAGCGGACAGGGTTCCACTGAAGCTTTCTTT. It is translated as CASSGQGSTEAFF. The full variable domain, with the rest looked up from reference TRBV5-1 and TRBJ1-1, is KAGVTQTPRYLIKTRGQQVTLSCSPISGHRSVSWYQQTPGQGLQFLFEYFSETQRNKGNFPGRFSGRQFSNSRSEMNVSTLELGDSALYLCASSGQGSTEAFFGQGTRLTVV.

V is TRBV27 and J is TRBJ1-2; a weak D match, TRBD1 (6 bases). CDR3 length: 15 residues. V was cut by 0 bases and J by 7 bases, with 15 bases left in between. CDR1 is MNHEY and CDR2 is SMNVEV in the germline V gene (reference sequence). CDR3 residues: CASSLSGGVPRGYTF. In DNA, the CDR3 is TGTGCCAGCAGTTTATCCGGGGGCGTCCCACGTGGCTACACCTTC.

The gene calls are TRBV5-1 and TRBJ2-5; 9 bases are a match to TRBD1. The CDR3 loop spans 13 amino acids. Germline values: CDR1 SGHRS, CDR2 YFSETQ. V was clipped by 4 bases and J by 5 bases; unmatched bases: 3. The CDR3 bases are TGCGCCAGCAGCCGGGACAGGGTGGAGACCCAGTACTTC. Translation gives CASSRDRVETQYF.

The chain is built from TRBV19 and TRBJ1-4, with 9 bases lining up with TRBD1. V shed 11 bases, J shed 10 bases, and the junction held 11 bases outside the gene matches. From germline, CDR1 is LNHDA and CDR2 SQIVND (reference sequence). CDR3 size: 13 residues. CDR3 protein: CAAHGTGSRKLFF. The CDR3 DNA is TGTGCCGCCCACGGGACAGGGTCACGAAAACTGTTTTTT.

This clone was found a few times. The gene calls are TRBV6-4 and TRBJ1-2; 8 nucleotides agree with TRBD1. The ends lost 5 bases at V and 6 bases at J; junction bases unmatched: 8. The CDR3 contains 14 residues. CDR1 is MRHNA and CDR2 is SNTAGT in the germline V gene. CDR3 in DNA: TGTGCCAGCAGTCAAACAGGGGGAAGCGATGGCTACACCTTC. Protein sequence: CASSQTGGSDGYTF.

The genes are TRBV7-2 and TRBJ1-4; no reliable D call. Trimming pared 5 bases from V and 3 bases from J, leaving 10 bases between. CDR1 SGHTA and CDR2 FQGNSA come from the germline V gene. CDR3 size: 14 residues. This chain's CDR3 is CASSRRGSNEKLFF. CDR3 bases: TGTGCCAGCAGCCGGAGAGGATCTAATGAAAAACTGTTTTTT. Variable domain in full (rest from reference TRBV7-2 and TRBJ1-4): GAGVSQSPSNKVTEKGKDVELRCDPISGHTALYWYRQSLGQGLEFLIYFQGNSAPDKSGLPSDRFSAERTGGSVSTLTIQRTQQEDSAVYLCASSRRGSNEKLFFGSGTQLSVL.

The rearrangement links TRBV7-2 to TRBJ1-5; 9 bases are a match to TRBD1. CDR1 and CDR2 (germline): SGHTA, FQGNSA. The CDR3 runs to 15 residues. With 8 bases clipped from V and 6 bases from J, the junction kept 11 bases outside the gene matches. The CDR3 loop reads CASGARTGVGQPQHF. CDR3 in DNA: TGTGCCAGCGGAGCCCGGACAGGGGTTGGTCAGCCCCAGCATTTT.

This clone occurred a few times. This sequence joins TRBV7-9 and TRBJ2-5; D ambiguous. CDR3 length: 15 residues. Per germline, CDR1 SEHNR and CDR2 FQNEAQ (reference sequence). Deletions cut 4 bases from V and 4 bases from J, with 16 bases between. CDR3 nucleotides: TGTGCCAGCAGCTCTGGGCCGCGTTCCTCAGAGACCCAGTACTTC. Translation gives CASSSGPRSSETQYF.

The chain joins TRBV10-2 to TRBJ1-1, with a tentative D call TRBD1 (6 bases). V dropped 6 bases and J dropped 3 bases, with 14 bases sitting between them. The CDR3 loop spans 14 amino acids. Germline-derived CDR1 and CDR2 are WSHSY and SAAADI. The CDR3 protein is CASSPGVGHTEAFF. CDR3 DNA sequence: TGCGCCAGCAGCCCAGGGGTGGGGCACACTGAAGCTTTCTTT.

The chain combines TRBV21-1 with TRBJ2-2; TRBD2, the D gene given by the table, was not confirmed from the DNA. TRBV21-1 is designated a pseudogene. The CDR3 is made up of 16 amino acids. In nucleotides, the CDR3 is TGTGCCAGCAGCAAGCGACCGGGGGGAGAAGCCGGGGAGCTGTTTTTT. This codes for CASSKRPGGEAGELFF.

The gene calls are TRBV29-1 and TRBJ2-5; maybe TRBD2 (6 bases). Trimming took off 1 base at V and 1 base at J, with 10 bases between the two ends. This CDR3 spans 14 amino acids. Germline CDR1 is SQVTM and CDR2 is ANQGSEA. CDR3 nucleotides: TGCAGCGTTGAAGGTCGGGGAGGCCAAGAGACCCAGTACTTC. Protein product: CSVEGRGGQETQYF.

The genes are TRBV18 and TRBJ2-7, with TRBD1 matching over 8 bases. The V segment lost 4 bases and the J segment 3 bases; nucleotides outside the gene matches: 8. CDR3 size: 15 residues. Germline CDR1 reads KGHSH; CDR2 reads LQKENI. The CDR3 region is CASSRAGTGGYEQYF. The CDR3 nucleotides are TGTGCCAGCTCACGAGCCGGGACAGGAGGCTACGAGCAGTACTTC.

V usage is TRBV19 and J usage is TRBJ1-3; D remains ambiguous. The V and J ends lost 5 bases and 0 bases respectively, with 14 bases between them. This CDR3 has 16 residues. The germline CDR1 and CDR2 sequences are LNHDA and SQIVND (reference sequence). As DNA, the CDR3 is TGTGCCAGTAGTCCCCAGGCCGGGAGCTCTGGAAACACCATATATTTT. Translated: CASSPQAGSSGNTIYF.

V gene TRBV29-1 combines with J gene TRBJ2-3; a weak D match, TRBD2 (7 bases). Germline loops: CDR1 SQVTM, CDR2 ANQGSEA. CDR3 size: 14 residues. Trimming took off 6 bases at V and 0 bases at J, with 13 bases between the two ends. The CDR3 sequence: CSVIRGASTDTQYF. CDR3 in DNA: TGCAGCGTCATCCGGGGGGCAAGCACAGATACGCAGTATTTT.

V and J are TRBV21-1 and TRBJ1-5. TRBV21-1 is flagged as a pseudogene. This CDR3 is built from 23 residues. The CDR3 spells CASSVRKVIREEDRIYLNQPQHF. CDR3 DNA sequence: TGTGCCAGCAGCGTTCGAAAGGTCATTAGGGAGGAGGACAGAATCTACCTAAATCAGCCCCAGCATTTT.

V is TRBV29-1 and J is TRBJ2-2; 13 nucleotides match TRBD2. Germline assignment: CDR1 SQVTM and CDR2 ANQGSEA. Trimming removed 7 bases from V and 4 bases from J; junction bases left unmatched: 9. The CDR3 runs 16 residues. The CDR3 DNA follows: TGCAGCGCCACTAGCGGGGGGGAAGGGAGCACCGGGGAGCTGTTTTTT. It is translated as CSATSGGEGSTGELFF.